This passage covers 27 T cell receptor beta chains from one sample sequenced in a study of blood T cell repertoires in COVID-19. TCRdb keeps only in-frame clones here, not all; method: immunoSEQ multiplex PCR. The sample comprises about 130,000 clones, 70% to 85% of which are singletons, and approximately 3% rests with the top ten. Sequenced input: peripheral blood. Every receptor here comes from a woman aged 80 or over with acute or convalescent COVID-19.

The chain couples TRBV30 to TRBJ1-5; no reliable D call. This CDR3 is built from 13 residues. The germline V gene has CDR1 GTSNPN and CDR2 SVGIG (reference sequence). V dropped 4 bases and J dropped 0 bases, with 7 bases sitting between them. The CDR3 loop is CAWNSGSNQPQHF. The CDR3 DNA reads as TGTGCCTGGAATAGCGGTAGCAATCAGCCCCAGCATTTT.

This chain connects TRBV6-6 to TRBJ1-1; TRBD1 matches at 7 bases. Germline CDR1 and CDR2: MNHNY and SVGAGI (reference sequence). The CDR3 extends over 14 amino acids. The trim removed 5 bases at V and 0 bases at J, leaving 3 bases unmatched. The CDR3 DNA follows: TGTGCCAGCAGTAAGACAGGGCTGAACACTGAAGCTTTCTTT. Protein: CASSKTGLNTEAFF.

The chain recombines TRBV7-8 with TRBJ1-5; unclear D gene. The CDR3 runs 14 residues. V shed 0 bases and J shed 6 bases, with 9 bases lying between them. The germline V gene has CDR1 SGHVS and CDR2 FQNEAQ. In nucleotides, the CDR3 is TGTGCCAGCAGCTTAGCCGGGAGCGGTCAGCCCCAGCATTTT. Protein sequence: CASSLAGSGQPQHF.

The rearrangement joins TRBV19 to TRBJ1-6, with no clear D. Germline V gene data show CDR1 as LNHDA and CDR2 as SQIVND (reference sequence). CDR3 size: 15 residues. The V end was cut by 4 bases, the J end by 2 bases, with 9 bases between. CDR3 coding DNA: TGTGCCAGTAGTACGGGGAGGCCCTATAATTCACCCCTCCACTTT. It codes for CASSTGRPYNSPLHF.

The gene calls are TRBV7-2 and TRBJ2-2; 13 nucleotides match TRBD2. This CDR3 spans 18 amino acids. CDR1 is SGHTA and CDR2 is FQGNSA in the germline V gene. V shed 5 bases, J shed 0 bases, and the junction held 6 bases outside the gene matches. Written as DNA, the CDR3 is TGTGCCAGCAGCGCTGGACTAGCGGGGGTCCCGAACACCGGGGAGCTGTTTTTT. This sequence encodes CASSAGLAGVPNTGELFF. The full variable domain, its missing parts supplied by reference TRBV7-2 and TRBJ2-2, is GAGVSQSPSNKVTEKGKDVELRCDPISGHTALYWYRQSLGQGLEFLIYFQGNSAPDKSGLPSDRFSAERTGGSVSTLTIQRTQQEDSAVYLCASSAGLAGVPNTGELFFGEGSRLTVL.

The chain has TRBV30 and TRBJ1-6; no reliable D call. This CDR3 has 11 residues. The ends were cut back, 5 bases at V and 14 bases at J, with 13 bases in the middle. CDR1 and CDR2 (germline): GTSNPN, SVGIG (reference sequence). CDR3 sequence: CAWAMESALHF. CDR3 coding DNA: TGTGCCTGGGCCATGGAGTCGGCCCTCCACTTT. The variable domain in full, completed from reference TRBV30 and TRBJ1-6, reads SQTIHQWPATLVQPVGSPLSLECTVEGTSNPNLYWYRQAAGRGLQLLFYSVGIGQISSEVPQNLSASRPQDRQFILSSKKLLLSDSGFYLCAWAMESALHFGNGTRLTVT.

The CDR3, as DNA: TGTGCCAGCAGTCCGGGACAGGGGGTGGGTGAAAAACTGTTTTTT. It encodes CASSPGQGVGEKLFF. V gene TRBV28 combines with J gene TRBJ1-4, with 11 bases matching TRBD1. The ends lost 5 bases at V and 7 bases at J; junction bases unmatched: 6. Germline loops: CDR1 MDHEN, CDR2 SYDVKM. This CDR3 region has 15 residues.

The genes are TRBV9 and TRBJ1-6, with D tentatively TRBD1 (6 bases). This CDR3 has 14 amino acids. Germline CDR1 is SGDLS and CDR2 is YYNGEE. V dropped 3 bases and J dropped 14 bases, with 18 bases sitting between them. CDR3 loop: CASSAPGEWNSLHF. DNA for the CDR3: TGTGCCAGCAGCGCCCCAGGGGAGTGGAATTCCCTCCACTTT.

In this sample, this clone turned up a few times. The rearrangement links TRBV6-6 to TRBJ2-1; 9 positions agree with TRBD2. Germline V gene data show CDR1 as MNHNY and CDR2 as SVGAGI (reference sequence). This CDR3 is 16 amino acids long. V gave up 7 bases and J gave up 7 bases; unmatched junction bases: 14. The CDR3: CASTHEAGGKGNEQFF. The CDR3 DNA is TGTGCCAGCACCCACGAGGCGGGGGGGAAGGGAAATGAGCAGTTCTTC.

V and J are TRBV5-6 and TRBJ1-6; D remains unclear. The germline V gene encodes CDR1 SGHDT and CDR2 YYEEEE. V dropped 0 bases and J dropped 8 bases, with 15 bases sitting between them. This CDR3 is built from 16 residues. CDR3 nucleotide sequence: TGTGCCAGCAGCTTGGTGTCATCCCCTAGGCATTCACCCCTCCACTTT. This translates into CASSLVSSPRHSPLHF.

The chain combines TRBV7-3 with TRBJ2-3; 11 positions match TRBD1. Germline CDR1 and CDR2: SGHTA and FQGTGA. V gave up 5 bases and J gave up 4 bases; unmatched junction bases: 8. CDR3 length: 16 residues. The CDR3 nucleotides read TGTGCCAGCAGCCAAGGGGACAGGGGGGTTCCAGATACGCAGTATTTT. Protein sequence: CASSQGDRGVPDTQYF.

The chain links TRBV7-9 to TRBJ1-1; D is undetermined. Trimming left V 1 base short and J 1 base short, with 4 bases between. CDR1 and CDR2 from the germline V gene are SEHNR and FQNEAQ (reference sequence). The CDR3 extends over 13 amino acids. The CDR3 DNA follows: TGTGCCAGCAGCTTAGTGGCGAACACTGAAGCTTTCTTT. This encodes CASSLVANTEAFF.

The chain has TRBV14 and TRBJ2-7; the match to TRBD2 covers 14 bases. Trimming took 4 bases from V and 1 from J; bases not matched to a gene: 3. The CDR3 spans 16 residues. Germline CDR1 is SGHDN and CDR2 is FVKESK. The chain's CDR3 is CASSRGTSGGSYEQYF. The CDR3 nucleotides are TGTGCCAGCAGCCGAGGGACTAGCGGGGGATCCTACGAGCAGTACTTC.

The chain carries TRBV5-4 and TRBJ1-6; D unresolved. The CDR3 consists of 17 residues. Germline assignment: CDR1 SGHNT and CDR2 YYREEE (reference sequence). The germline V and J ends were trimmed by 4 bases and 4 bases, with 18 bases remaining between them. The DNA of the CDR3 is TGTGCCAGCAGCCGACTCTCGAATAACCGGTATAATTCACCCCTCCACTTT. Translating gives CASSRLSNNRYNSPLHF.

This clone was picked up a small number of times. The V and J genes are TRBV6-5 and TRBJ1-1; 8 bases match TRBD1. Per the germline V gene, CDR1 is MNHEY and CDR2 is SVGAGI. The CDR3 length is 15 residues. V was pared by 7 bases and J by 0 bases, with 7 bases of the junction left unmatched. The CDR3 loop reads CASNRQGTMNTEAFF. CDR3 bases: TGTGCCAGCAATAGACAGGGGACAATGAACACTGAAGCTTTCTTT.

This chain links TRBV19 with TRBJ2-7, with 9 bases that match TRBD1. J lost 4 bases, V lost 9 bases, and 10 bases had no gene match. The germline V gene has CDR1 LNHDA and CDR2 SQIVND (reference sequence). CDR3 length equals 14 residues. The CDR3 DNA sequence: TGTGCCAGCGCCAAGCCCGGACAGGGGTACGAGCAGTACTTC. Protein sequence: CASAKPGQGYEQYF.

The genes are TRBV28 and TRBJ1-2; TRBD1 aligns across 12 bases. CDR1 and CDR2 (germline): MDHEN, SYDVKM. V was clipped by 2 bases and J by 2 bases; unmatched bases: 6. This CDR3 is 17 amino acids long. CDR3 DNA: TGTGCCAGCAGTTTACACGGGGACAGGGGGCGAAACTATGGCTACACCTTC. Amino acids: CASSLHGDRGRNYGYTF.

V usage is TRBV27 and J usage is TRBJ1-6; no firm D call. The V and J ends lost 8 bases and 10 bases respectively, with 12 bases between them. Germline lookup yields CDR1 MNHEY and CDR2 SMNVEV (reference sequence). The CDR3 length is 12 residues. CDR3 in amino acids: CASSNMRSPLHF. The CDR3, as DNA: TGTGCCAGCTCCAACATGAGGTCACCCCTCCACTTT.

The sample holds one count of this clone. The V call is TRBV7-9, the J call TRBJ2-7; D possibly corresponds to TRBD2 (5 bases). The germline CDR1 and CDR2 sequences are SEHNR and FQNEAQ (reference sequence). The length of the CDR3 is 12 residues. Deletions cut 3 bases from V and 6 bases from J, with 9 bases between. CDR3 bases: TGTGCCAGCAGCTTGAGCGGCGGCGAGCAGTACTTC. Translating gives CASSLSGGEQYF.

The chain uses TRBV20-1 and TRBJ1-5, with a tentative D call TRBD1 (6 bases). The V gene's germline CDR1 is DFQATT and CDR2 SNEGSKA (reference sequence). With 3 bases removed from V and 3 bases from J, the gap between germline ends came to 9 bases. The CDR3 runs 13 residues. CDR3 in amino acids: CSASRTVNQPQHF. The CDR3 bases are TGCAGTGCTAGTCGGACAGTCAATCAGCCCCAGCATTTT.

The chain combines TRBV4-1 with TRBJ2-4; TRBD2 agrees at 7 bases. The germline gives CDR1 MGHRA, CDR2 YSYEKL. The CDR3 runs 15 residues. V trimming: 5 bases; J trimming: 8 bases; junction bases outside the gene matches: 12. The CDR3 spells CASSDRLARDDIQYF. CDR3 nucleotides: TGCGCCAGCAGCGACAGACTAGCTAGGGATGACATTCAGTACTTC.

V usage is TRBV19 and J usage is TRBJ2-7; no reliable D call. The CDR3 is made up of 14 amino acids. CDR1 LNHDA and CDR2 SQIVND come from the germline V gene (reference sequence). Trimming stripped 5 bases from V and 0 bases from J, with 11 bases between. The CDR3 nucleotides read TGTGCCAGTAGTTCTGGTCGGGTCTCCTACGAGCAGTACTTC. As protein: CASSSGRVSYEQYF.

This clone was picked up a small number of times. This sequence joins TRBV6-1 and TRBJ2-3; D perhaps matches TRBD1 (5 bases). Deletions cut 1 base from V and 3 bases from J, with 11 bases between. This CDR3 region has 15 residues. CDR1 MNHNS and CDR2 SASEGT come from the germline V gene. This CDR3 reads CASSEVRQITDTQYF. CDR3 DNA: TGTGCCAGCAGTGAAGTTCGACAGATTACAGATACGCAGTATTTT.

The chain links TRBV11-2 to TRBJ1-1, with 7 bases fitting TRBD1. V was pared by 1 base and J by 1 base, with 3 bases of the junction left unmatched. The germline CDR1 and CDR2 sequences are SGHAT and FQNNGV. The CDR3 contains 15 residues. CDR3 in amino acids: CASSLGAGGNTEAFF. DNA for the CDR3: TGTGCCAGCAGCTTAGGGGCAGGGGGGAACACTGAAGCTTTCTTT.

This rearrangement joins TRBV13 to TRBJ2-1; 8 bases agree with TRBD1. Germline CDR1 and CDR2: PRHDT and FYEKMQ (reference sequence). Trimming cost V 4 bases and J 1 base; bases outside gene matches: 6. This CDR3 is 16 amino acids long. CDR3 DNA: TGTGCCAGCAGCTCGGACAGGGAAACATCCTACAATGAGCAGTTCTTC. Translation gives CASSSDRETSYNEQFF.

The rearrangement uses TRBV5-5 and TRBJ1-4, with D possibly TRBD1 on 5 matching bases. Trimming removed 3 bases at V and 6 bases at J, with 15 bases between. This CDR3 is built from 15 residues. The germline V gene encodes CDR1 SGHKS and CDR2 YYEKEE (reference sequence). The CDR3 protein is CASSYSRGGDEKLFF. CDR3 in DNA: TGTGCCAGCAGCTACTCGAGGGGCGGGGATGAAAAACTGTTTTTT.

This sequence joins TRBV6-5 and TRBJ2-1; 8 nucleotides match TRBD2. The CDR3 is 16 residues long. Germline V gene data show CDR1 as MNHEY and CDR2 as SVGAGI. Trimming at V came to 0 bases and at J to 8 bases, leaving 9 bases not matched to a gene. DNA for the CDR3: TGTGCCAGCAGTTACTCGATGCGGACTAGCTTGGATGAGCAGTTCTTC. Its protein product is CASSYSMRTSLDEQFF.